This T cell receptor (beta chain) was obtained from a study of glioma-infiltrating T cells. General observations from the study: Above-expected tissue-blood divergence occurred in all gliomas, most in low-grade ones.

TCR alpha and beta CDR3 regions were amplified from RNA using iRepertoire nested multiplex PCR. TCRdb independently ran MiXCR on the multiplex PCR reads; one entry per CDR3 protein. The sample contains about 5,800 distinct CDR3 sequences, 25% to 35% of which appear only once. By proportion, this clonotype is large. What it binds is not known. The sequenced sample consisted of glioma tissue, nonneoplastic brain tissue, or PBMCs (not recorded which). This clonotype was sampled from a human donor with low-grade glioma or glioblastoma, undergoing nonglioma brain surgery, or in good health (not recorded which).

CDR3 sequence reads: CASSYRVSNQPQHF. The CDR3 DNA reads TGTGCCAGCAGTTACAGGGTGAGCAATCAGCCCCAGCATTTT. The gene calls are TRBV27 and TRBJ1-5; possibly TRBD1 for D (6 bases). CDR3 size: 14 residues. Germline CDR1 reads MNHEY; CDR2 reads SMNVEV (reference sequence). Deletions cut 4 bases from V and 1 base from J, with 8 bases between.